This TCR beta chain was captured in a study of shared T cell receptors in the human thymus. This clone came up a few times. Assay used: immunoSEQ multiplex PCR; TCRdb lists only in-frame clones, some missing. The table includes hundreds of thousands of clones, about 89% detected once. The CDR3 spans 17 residues. Germline V gives CDR1 MNHNS, CDR2 SASEGT. V shed 1 base and J shed 10 bases, with 23 bases lying between them. Separately, the same data were catalogued under a study of human thymus T cells. Turning to that study: Healthy Finnish infants having corrective surgery for congenital heart defects served as donors. The study used thymus tissue resected during corrective heart surgery. It looked as if thymic and blood repertoires used V and J genes in a biased way. In unrelated individuals, thymic repertoires overlapped highly, according to related research.

This chain joins TRBV6-1 and TRBJ2-1; possibly TRBD2 for D (5 bases). This receptor was identified in a boy under three years old with a congenital heart defect. The specimen sequenced was thymocytes. CDR3 residues: CASSEVGRTPAPTEQFF. In DNA, the CDR3 is TGTGCCAGCAGTGAAGTGGGTCGGACTCCGGCGCCGACGGAGCAGTTCTTC.